The T cell receptor beta chain under discussion was sequenced for a study of Ad26.COV2.S vaccination and SARS-CoV-2 variants. Treatment noted: 19 received Ad26.COV2.S at low or high dose, single or two shots; about 5 received placebo; per-sample allocation not given. At day 63 after the first vaccine or placebo injection, samples were drawn. CDR1 is SEHNR, CDR2 FQNEAQ, per germline (reference sequence). V lost 3 bases and J 5 bases, leaving 5 bases between the germline ends. CDR3 length: 12 residues. Some clones are missing from TCRdb's copy, which holds only in-frame ones; the method was immunoSEQ multiplex PCR. The data show 350,000 to 500,000 clones, over 75% seen once. This clone showed up just once.

V usage is TRBV7-9 and J usage is TRBJ1-5; D is ambiguous. This receptor was obtained from a person between 18 and 65 years old who received the Ad26.COV2.S COVID-19 vaccine or a placebo. The material sequenced was peripheral blood, taken in a trial of Ad26.COV2.S vaccine versus placebo. CDR3 nucleotides: TGTGCCAGCAGCTTTCCCGATCAGCCCCAGCATTTT. Protein: CASSFPDQPQHF.